This T cell receptor beta chain was identified in a study of T-cell reconstitution after alpha-beta-depleted transplantation in children. Study outcomes and limitations: About two months after transplant, alpha-beta T cells reportedly came from several hundred expanded graft clones. Diversity of TCRbeta at day 60 was high in some patients, arising from surviving recipient T cells and thymic progenitors. Newly produced T cells mostly accounted for T-cell counts and diversity one year post-transplant.

In its sample, this clonotype was seen a few times. Its target is not known. Library preparation (for TCRbeta) was performed with unique molecular identifiers. TCRdb independently ran MiXCR on the PCR reads; one entry per CDR3 protein. Seen here are a few hundred thousand distinct CDR3 sequences, around 20% observed once, and the top ten hold approximately 11%. The CDR3 is 16 residues long. Per the germline V gene, CDR1 is SGHTA and CDR2 is FQGTGA. The V gene lost 1 base and the J gene lost 8 bases, with 20 bases spanning the gap. This material consisted of PBMCs, mostly from graft donor cells, taken 180 days after TCRalphabeta/CD19-depleted stem cell transplant. The chain joins TRBV7-3 to TRBJ1-2; D is ambiguous. This TCR derives from a male patient between 10 and 17 years old who had a stem cell transplant for acute lymphoblastic leukemia, so the T cells may come from the graft donor. The CDR3, as DNA: TGTGCCAGCAGCTTAAGGGGTTCGACCGCCTCGGGGGGCTACACCTTC. As protein: CASSLRGSTASGGYTF.